This T cell receptor beta chain was sequenced in a study of blood T cell repertoires in COVID-19. Study background: From the United States, Italy and Spain came samples of acute and convalescent COVID-19.

This CDR3 is built from 14 residues. Trimming removed 2 bases from V and 4 bases from J, with 12 bases in between. Looked up from germline, CDR1 is SGHKS and CDR2 is YYEKEE (reference sequence). Repertoires were generated with immunoSEQ multiplex PCR, while TCRdb's copy carries only in-frame clones and drops some. The table has tens of thousands of clones, about 86% seen once. This clonotype was sampled from a woman aged 80 or over in a cohort sampled during active or convalescent COVID-19. The chain recombines TRBV5-5 with TRBJ1-2, with a tentative D call TRBD1 (6 bases). Sequences were obtained from peripheral blood. CDR3 sequence: CASSLGQTSYGYTF. The CDR3, as DNA: TGTGCCAGCAGCTTAGGACAGACCAGCTATGGCTACACCTTC.